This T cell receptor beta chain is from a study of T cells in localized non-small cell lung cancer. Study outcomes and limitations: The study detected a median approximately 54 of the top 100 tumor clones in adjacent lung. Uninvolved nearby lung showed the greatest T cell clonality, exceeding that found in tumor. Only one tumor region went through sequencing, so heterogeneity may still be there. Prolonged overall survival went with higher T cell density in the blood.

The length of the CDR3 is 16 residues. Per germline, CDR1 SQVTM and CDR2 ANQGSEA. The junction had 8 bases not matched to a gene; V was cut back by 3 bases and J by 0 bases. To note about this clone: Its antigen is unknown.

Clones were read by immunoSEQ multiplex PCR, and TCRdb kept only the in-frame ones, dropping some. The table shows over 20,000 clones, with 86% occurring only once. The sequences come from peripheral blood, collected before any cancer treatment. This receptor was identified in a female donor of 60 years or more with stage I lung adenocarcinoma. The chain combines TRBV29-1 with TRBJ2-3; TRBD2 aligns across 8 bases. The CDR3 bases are TGCAGCGTTGAGGTCGGGCGGGGGGCTAGCACAGATACGCAGTATTTT. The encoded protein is CSVEVGRGASTDTQYF.